The 10 T cell receptor beta chains listed next were all sequenced from one sample in a study of blood T cells in healthy people across ages. The use of a sample-barcoded 5' primer and a J-beta primer mix characterized a second PCR of roughly 6 to 11 cycles. TCRdb independently ran MiXCR on the 5' RACE reads; one entry per CDR3 protein. The sample yields over 1,300,000 distinct CDR3 sequences, approximately 59% seen once. The sample consisted of blood. These receptors all come from a young man in good health.

The J gene is TRBJ1-1, the V gene TRBV12-3 or TRBV12-4; D unclear. V lost 5 bases and J 4 bases, leaving 14 bases between the germline ends. The CDR3 spans 14 residues. The CDR3 sequence is CASSLGGPLTEAFF. The CDR3 bases are TGTGCCAGCAGTCTGGGAGGGCCCCTCACTGAAGCTTTCTTT.

This chain joins TRBV20-1 and TRBJ1-6; no definite D call. The CDR3 spans 19 residues. The V gene lost 1 base and the J gene lost 0 bases, with 19 bases spanning the gap. Germline CDR1 reads DFQATT; CDR2 reads SNEGSKA (reference sequence). CDR3 DNA: TGCAGTGCTAGAGTCTTAGTACAGAGTAAAGACTCCTATAATTCACCCCTCCACTTT. Translated, it gives CSARVLVQSKDSYNSPLHF.

The table lists this clonotype with a few counts. The chain employs TRBV29-1 and TRBJ2-7, with TRBD2 as a possible D gene (6 bases). Germline assignment: CDR1 SQVTM and CDR2 ANQGSEA. V was pared by 4 bases and J by 4 bases, with 14 bases between. There are 13 residues in the CDR3. CDR3 in DNA: TGCAGCGTTGTGGTAGCGGAGAATTACGAGCAGTACTTC. Its translation is CSVVVAENYEQYF.

This clonotype was seen more than once but under ten times. The chain carries TRBV5-1 and TRBJ2-3; TRBD2 is a possible D gene (6 bases). CDR1 and CDR2 (germline): SGHRS, YFSETQ. The CDR3 has 14 amino acids. The V gene lost 5 bases and the J gene lost 4 bases, with 14 bases spanning the gap. CDR3 loop: CASRYGGASDTQYF. DNA for the CDR3: TGCGCCAGCAGGTACGGGGGAGCCTCAGATACGCAGTATTTT.

The rearrangement uses TRBV7-2 and TRBJ2-7; possibly TRBD1 for D (6 bases). TRBJ2-5 matches the DNA end more closely, so the J call is doubtful. The CDR3 is made up of 16 amino acids. Germline CDR1 reads SGHTA; CDR2 reads FQGNSA. The DNA for the CDR3 is TGTGCCAGCAGCCTCCAACTTACAGGGATTGAAGAGACCCAGTACTTC. Translated, it gives CASSLQLTGIEETQYF.

This clonotype has only a few counts. The chain carries TRBV28 and TRBJ1-1, with D tentatively TRBD1 (6 bases). V gave up 7 bases and J gave up 5 bases, with 14 bases separating them. The CDR3 runs 13 residues. CDR1 is MDHEN and CDR2 is SYDVKM in the germline V gene. This CDR3 reads CASTGAWDTEAFF. The CDR3 DNA reads as TGTGCCAGCACGGGGGCCTGGGATACTGAAGCTTTCTTT.

This chain links TRBV20-1 with TRBJ2-7; 8 nucleotides match TRBD2. The V and J ends lost 0 bases and 1 base, in that order; junction bases with no gene match: 5. This CDR3 spans 15 amino acids. Germline lookup yields CDR1 DFQATT and CDR2 SNEGSKA (reference sequence). CDR3 coding DNA: TGCAGTGCTAGAGATCTGCCGGGAGGGTCCTACGAGCAGTACTTC. Translation gives CSARDLPGGSYEQYF.

This clonotype was counted a few times. The chain links TRBV7-2 to TRBJ2-1, with 8 positions matching TRBD1. With V trimmed by 5 bases and J by 4 bases, 4 bases remained unmatched. The CDR3 has 14 amino acids. Germline V gene data show CDR1 as SGHTA and CDR2 as FQGNSA. The CDR3 region is CASSAGTGYNEQFF. The DNA of the CDR3 is TGTGCCAGCAGCGCTGGGACAGGTTACAATGAGCAGTTCTTC.

The CDR3: CATSRGDSPAGDTQYF. The CDR3 DNA is TGTGCCACCAGCCGTGGGGACAGTCCAGCAGGAGATACGCAGTATTTT. The gene calls are TRBV15 and TRBJ2-3; 7 nucleotides agree with TRBD1. CDR3 length: 16 residues. Trimming took 5 bases from V and 5 from J; bases not matched to a gene: 13. Germline CDR1 LNHNV, CDR2 YYDKDF (reference sequence). The full variable domain, its missing parts supplied by reference TRBV15 and TRBJ2-3, is DAMVIQNPRYQVTQFGKPVTLSCSQTLNHNVMYWYQQKSSQAPKLLFHYYDKDFNNEADTPDNFQSRRPNTSFCFLDIRSPGLGDTAMYLCATSRGDSPAGDTQYFGPGTRLTVL.

The chain has TRBV5-4 and TRBJ2-4, with a weak D call TRBD2 (5 bases). The J call is doubtful: the DNA matches TRBJ2-7 better. Germline loops: CDR1 SGHNT, CDR2 YYREEE (reference sequence). The CDR3 length is 16 residues. CDR3 in amino acids: CASSHHRGEIPYEQYF. The CDR3 DNA reads as TGTGCCAGCAGCCACCACCGGGGAGAGATCCCCTACGAGCAGTACTTC.